This T cell receptor beta chain is drawn from a study of PD-1 blockade in classical Hodgkin lymphoma. Germline CDR1 reads MNHEY; CDR2 reads SMNVEV (reference sequence). The CDR3 is made up of 16 amino acids. Trimming stripped 2 bases from V and 0 bases from J, with 11 bases between. Generated by immunoSEQ multiplex PCR, the TCRdb table keeps only in-frame clones and is missing some. The sample records 2,000 to 2,500 clones, 85% being singletons. Relapses following autologous stem cell transplantation were seen in all patients, with brentuximab vedotin exposure varying. This TCR was recovered from a human donor with classical Hodgkin lymphoma. The sample was peripheral blood mononuclear cells (PBMCs), taken at baseline. The chain is built from TRBV27 and TRBJ2-1; no reliable D call. The CDR3 DNA is TGTGCCAGCAGTTTACTTACGCCGAGCTCCTACAATGAGCAGTTCTTC. It encodes CASSLLTPSSYNEQFF.